This T cell receptor beta chain was obtained from a study of technical replicates of blood from a handful of donors. The method was immunoSEQ multiplex PCR; TCRdb's version includes in-frame clones alone and lacks a portion of them. Here the sample spans 60,000 to 90,000 clones, approximately 97% being singletons. Germline V gives CDR1 WNHNN, CDR2 SYGVQD (reference sequence). CDR3 length: 10 residues. Trimming cost V 6 bases and J 14 bases; bases outside gene matches: 2. The clonotype originates from a human donor in good health. The chain has TRBV10-1 and TRBJ2-4, with TRBD1 matching 9 bases. The source material was T cells isolated from PBMCs. CDR3 protein: CASSRDREYF. The CDR3 DNA is TGCGCCAGCAGCCGGGACAGGGAGTACTTC.